The sequence of this T cell receptor (beta chain) was determined in a study of Ad26.COV2.S vaccination and SARS-CoV-2 variants. Findings and caveats of the study: Breadth, reportedly substantial, characterized the spike-specific CD8+ and CD4+ T cell responses after vaccination.

Treatment of the sample: roughly 20 received Ad26.COV2.S at low or high dose, single or two shots; several received placebo; per-sample allocation not given. Day 63 after the first vaccine or placebo injection was the time point for sampling. With regard to this clone: Its antigen is not known.

The table came from immunoSEQ multiplex PCR; TCRdb's copy has only in-frame clones and leaves some out. The sample lists 430,000 or so clones, approximately 89% occurring once. The starting material was peripheral blood, obtained in a trial of Ad26.COV2.S vaccine versus placebo. The receptor comes from a person between 18 and 59 years old who received the Ad26.COV2.S COVID-19 vaccine or a placebo.

The CDR3 bases are TGTGCCAGCGGTGGGGGACAGGGAGTAACAGATACGCAGTATTTT. This translates into CASGGGQGVTDTQYF. The J gene is TRBJ2-3, the V gene TRBV9, with 9 bases matching TRBD1. The V segment lost 7 bases and the J segment 3 bases; nucleotides outside the gene matches: 9. The CDR3 has 15 residues. From germline, CDR1 is SGDLS and CDR2 YYNGEE.